This TCR beta chain was found in a study of blood T cell repertoires in COVID-19 (TCRdb year 2020). With regard to the full study: Collaborator samples came from the United States, Italy and Spain and covered acute and convalescent phases of COVID-19. The material from the prospective study consisted of cDNA or gDNA derived from T cells, B-cell-depleted T cells, or PBMCs. Subjects who had been exposed to COVID-19, were actively infected with it, or had recovered from it provided the deeply sampled blood TCRbeta repertoires that made up the dataset. The repertoires were made available in a free public database intended to serve as a resource for research on the immune response to SARS-CoV-2. The samples were drawn from two sources: the first 160 participants of the ongoing ImmuneRACE study, and 1,000 to 1,500 subjects contributed by 6 global collaborators. The sample metadata nearly always contained a de-identified subject ID, COVID-19 status, age in years and sex. HLA class I and class II types, where available, came from metadata supplied by the sample provider rather than from assay-based typing. Overall study results and their limits: How much clinical and demographic metadata was included differed by source and by participant, and the metadata was provided uncurated.

TCRbeta CDR3 regions were amplified from genomic DNA using the immunoSEQ Assay, a bias-controlled multiplex PCR. The paper's data handling went like this. The number of nucleated cells in each sample was estimated from the amplification of reference gene primers within the assay. Sequence reads were collapsed and filtered to measure the absolute abundance of every unique TCRbeta CDR3 rearrangement. Productive Simpson clonality was computed per sample as the square root of Simpson's diversity index over productive rearrangements. Drawn from immuneACCESS, this table holds only the in-frame rearrangements with V and J called that TCRdb kept. Clones are partly lost; checked studies trace under half to an unresolved V gene and leave the rest unexplained. The V and J calls and clone size are taken from that table; D and trimming were inferred from the DNA. A total of 250,000 to 300,000 clones appear in this sample, about 76% of them only once. The ten largest make up just under 3% of the sample.

With respect to this clone: There is no known antigen for this receptor. One end of the junction does not line up with germline, which may come from a read error.

Each collaborating institution followed its own protocols to collect whole blood in K2EDTA tubes. For TCRbeta analysis, collaborators shipped samples as frozen whole blood, isolated PBMCs, or DNA extracted from either of those sample types. Sequences MNHNY (CDR1) and SVGAGI (CDR2) are obtained from the germline V gene (reference sequence). Taken from cysteine to phenylalanine, the CDR3 has 10 residues. Solely the CDR3 DNA is kept, with 30 bases framed from the first base. The source is a woman aged 55 to 70 with active or convalescent COVID-19. The specimen was peripheral blood. Recombination linked TRBV6-6 to TRBJ1-1, with the D segment identity uncertain. Read as DNA, the sequence is TGTGCCACCAGGAACATTGAAGCTTTCTTT. Its amino acids are CATRNIEAFF.